A selection of T cell receptor beta chains follows, all from one sample in a study of early T cells in non-severe SARS-CoV-2 infection. TCRdb independently ran MiXCR on the 5' RACE reads; one entry per CDR3 protein. The repertoire holds tens of thousands of distinct CDR3 sequences, with about 7% as singletons. Sequenced: whole blood. The source of these receptors is an adult who was a healthcare worker with PCR-confirmed SARS-CoV-2 infection or an uninfected control (not recorded which). The conserved cysteine and the conserved F or W are not part of the CDR3 here. The D gene is left open where the match is weak. Rows give clone size only sometimes, using once, few, many, or a class for an expanded clone.

clone_size | j_call | d_call | v_call | cdr3_aa
many | TRBJ2-2 | TRBD1 | TRBV7-7 | ASSPRQGQNTGELF
NA | TRBJ2-7 | NA | TRBV12-3/TRBV12-4 | ASSLSGSYEQY
many | TRBJ2-1 | TRBD2 | TRBV7-8 | ASSPTAGGPGEWDEQF
many | TRBJ2-3 | TRBD2 | TRBV20-1 | SASREGFTDTQY
NA | TRBJ2-5 | NA | TRBV18 | ASSPKETQY
many | TRBJ2-3 | TRBD2 | TRBV20-1 | SASPSGWAWGTDTQY
many | TRBJ2-3 | NA | TRBV11-2 | ASSLGLGDTQY
few | TRBJ1-4 | NA | TRBV3-1 | ASSQNLANEKLF
many | TRBJ2-7 | NA | TRBV18 | ASSPPGQPTYEQY
few | TRBJ2-5 | NA | TRBV29-1 | SVEVPREGETQY
few | TRBJ2-7 | NA | TRBV5-6 | ASSLGTLMREQY
many | TRBJ2-7 | NA | TRBV10-1 | ASSESYSYEQY
many | TRBJ1-5 | TRBD1 | TRBV20-1 | SALGQGAGQPQH
NA | TRBJ2-5 | NA | TRBV7-8 | ASSRTRGLQETQY
NA | TRBJ2-7 | TRBD2 | TRBV14 | ASRNYEASGRAGEQY
NA | TRBJ1-2 | TRBD1 | TRBV14 | ASSPDRGLAYT
many | TRBJ2-3 | TRBD2 | TRBV7-6 | ASSLIAGVPDTQY
NA | TRBJ1-1 | TRBD1 | TRBV20-1 | SARGPGTALNTEAF
NA | TRBJ1-1 | NA | TRBV12-3/TRBV12-4 | ASSSGAAEAF
many | TRBJ1-1 | TRBD1 | TRBV29-1 | SVAKQGAPNTEAF
many | TRBJ1-2 | NA | TRBV10-3 | AISEPSSGGGANYGYT
few | TRBJ2-3 | NA | TRBV28 | ASGGADTQY
few | TRBJ2-1 | TRBD2 | TRBV7-8 | ASSLGAGGYNEQF
few | TRBJ2-1 | NA | TRBV29-1 | SVGPPNEQF
NA | TRBJ2-1 | TRBD2 | TRBV20-1 | SAEGTSGRHEQF
many | TRBJ1-5 | TRBD1 | TRBV20-1 | SARWTGSQPQH
NA | TRBJ1-5 | NA | TRBV4-1 | ASSQGAGYSNQPQH
NA | TRBJ2-5 | TRBD1 | TRBV4-1 | ASSLNPGTGGGETQY
many | TRBJ1-2 | TRBD1 | TRBV28 | ASSSGQPADYGYT
many | TRBJ1-1 | NA | TRBV6-5 | ASSYEDGNTEAF
many | TRBJ2-1 | NA | TRBV5-1 | ASKETESYNEQF
NA | TRBJ2-3 | NA | TRBV28 | ASSFLFTGSADTQY
many | TRBJ2-5 | NA | TRBV20-1 | TLGREQETQY
many | TRBJ2-1 | TRBD2 | TRBV3-1 | ASSPRAIAGDEQF
many | TRBJ1-2 | NA | TRBV20-1 | SARVGDGYGYT
NA | TRBJ2-1 | NA | TRBV10-3 | AISAGILNEQF
many | TRBJ1-2 | NA | TRBV10-3 | AISATDSPNYGYT
many | TRBJ1-4 | NA | TRBV7-9 | ASTPRGDGEKLF
many | TRBJ1-4 | NA | TRBV18 | ASSPDERRGEKLF
NA | TRBJ2-1 | NA | TRBV3-1 | ASSKAVSSYNEQF
many | TRBJ1-4 | TRBD1 | TRBV6-5 | ASSQGAEKLF
few | TRBJ2-7 | NA | TRBV29-1 | SVTRYYEQY
many | TRBJ1-1 | NA | TRBV7-9 | ASSEGGGTEAF
NA | TRBJ1-1 | NA | TRBV12-3/TRBV12-4 | ASSIPTGRTEAF
few | TRBJ1-5 | NA | TRBV12-3/TRBV12-4 | ASSPGTVNQPQH
NA | TRBJ1-1 | NA | TRBV6-6 | ASSYPDRSTEAF
many | TRBJ2-6 | TRBD1 | TRBV12-3/TRBV12-4 | ASCAGTGDSGANVLT
few | TRBJ2-1 | TRBD1 | TRBV30 | AWDRDRAFNEQF
many | TRBJ2-1 | TRBD2 | TRBV10-1 | ASSPTSGSSYNEQF
many | TRBJ1-4 | NA | TRBV10-2 | ASTPQGEVEKLF
NA | TRBJ2-3 | TRBD2 | TRBV7-9 | ASSYERDSASTDTQY
many | TRBJ2-3 | NA | TRBV3-1 | ASSHGGTDTQY
NA | TRBJ2-2 | NA | TRBV28 | ASSEPTGASNTGELF
many | TRBJ2-7 | NA | TRBV3-1 | ASSQEEGMSYEQY